Many counts were recorded for the clone carrying this T cell receptor beta chain. TCR beta CDR3 regions were amplified from RNA. The TCR CDR3 first-round RT-PCR relied on the HTBI primer set. TCRdb processed the multiplex PCR reads anew with MiXCR; each CDR3 protein has one entry. The table records 460,000 or so distinct CDR3 sequences, approximately 15% of them present only once. The CDR3 is made up of 10 amino acids. V lost 10 bases and J lost 5, with 8 bases in between. CDR1 and CDR2 from the germline V gene are ENHRY and SYGVKD. This sample is part of a study of T cells in Graves' hyperthyroidism and ophthalmopathy.

V gene TRBV10-3 combines with J gene TRBJ2-5, with D unresolved. Sequenced material: blood. The TCR originated in a woman under 30 with Graves' hyperthyroidism. CDR3 sequence: CATQGETQYF. The CDR3 coding sequence is TGTGCCACGCAAGGGGAGACCCAGTACTTC.